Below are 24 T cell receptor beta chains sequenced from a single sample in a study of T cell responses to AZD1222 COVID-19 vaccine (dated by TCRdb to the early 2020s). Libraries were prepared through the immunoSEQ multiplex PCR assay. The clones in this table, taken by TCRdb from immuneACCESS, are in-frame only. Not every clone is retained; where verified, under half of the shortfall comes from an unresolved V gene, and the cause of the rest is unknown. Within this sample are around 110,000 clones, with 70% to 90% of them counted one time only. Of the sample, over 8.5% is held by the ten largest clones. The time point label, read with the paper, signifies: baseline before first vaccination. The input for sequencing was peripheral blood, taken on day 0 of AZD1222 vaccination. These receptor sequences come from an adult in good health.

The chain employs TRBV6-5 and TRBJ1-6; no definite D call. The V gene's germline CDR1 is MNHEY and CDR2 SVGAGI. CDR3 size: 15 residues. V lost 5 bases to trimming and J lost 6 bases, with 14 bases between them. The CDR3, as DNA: TGTGCCAGCAGTCCGGTCGATCGGTTTAATTCACCCCTCCACTTT. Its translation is CASSPVDRFNSPLHF.

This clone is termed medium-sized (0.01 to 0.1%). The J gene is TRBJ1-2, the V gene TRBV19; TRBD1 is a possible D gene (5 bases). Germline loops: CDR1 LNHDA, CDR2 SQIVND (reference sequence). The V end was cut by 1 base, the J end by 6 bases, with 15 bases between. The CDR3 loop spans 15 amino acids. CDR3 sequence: CASSIALGEADGYTF. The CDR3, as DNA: TGTGCCAGTAGTATAGCCCTGGGGGAAGCGGATGGCTACACCTTC.

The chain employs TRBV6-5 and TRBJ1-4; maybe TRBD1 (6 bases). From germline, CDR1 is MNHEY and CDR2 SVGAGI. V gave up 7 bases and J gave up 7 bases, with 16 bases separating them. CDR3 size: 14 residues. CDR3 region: CASKRAEGGEKLFF. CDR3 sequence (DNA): TGTGCCAGCAAGCGGGCAGAAGGGGGTGAAAAACTGTTTTTT.

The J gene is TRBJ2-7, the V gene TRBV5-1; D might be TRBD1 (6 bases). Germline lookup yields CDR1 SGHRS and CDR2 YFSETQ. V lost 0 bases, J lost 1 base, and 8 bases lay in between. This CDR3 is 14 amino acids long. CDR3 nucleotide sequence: TGCGCCAGCAGCTTGGGGACAGTATCCTACGAGCAGTACTTC. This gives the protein CASSLGTVSYEQYF.

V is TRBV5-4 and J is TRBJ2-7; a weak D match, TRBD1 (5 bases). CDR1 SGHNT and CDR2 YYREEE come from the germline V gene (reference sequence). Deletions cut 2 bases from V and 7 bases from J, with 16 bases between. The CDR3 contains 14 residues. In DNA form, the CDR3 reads TGTGCCAGCAGCTTAGAAAGCAGGGTACGGGAGCAGTACTTC. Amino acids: CASSLESRVREQYF.

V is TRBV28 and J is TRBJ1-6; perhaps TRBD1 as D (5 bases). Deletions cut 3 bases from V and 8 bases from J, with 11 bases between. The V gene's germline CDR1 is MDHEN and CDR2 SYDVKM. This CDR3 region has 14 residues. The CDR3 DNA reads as TGTGCCAGCAGTTTTTTTGCAGGGCATTCACCCCTCCACTTT. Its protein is CASSFFAGHSPLHF.

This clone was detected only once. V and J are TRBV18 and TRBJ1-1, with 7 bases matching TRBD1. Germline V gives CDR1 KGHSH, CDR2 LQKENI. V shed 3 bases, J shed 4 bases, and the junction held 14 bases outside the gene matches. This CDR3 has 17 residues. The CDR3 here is CASSPRRGQIFGTEAFF. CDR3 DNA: TGTGCCAGCTCACCGCGTCGGGGACAGATATTTGGCACTGAAGCTTTCTTT. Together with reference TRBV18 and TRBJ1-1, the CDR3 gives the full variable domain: NAGVMQNPRHLVRRRGQEARLRCSPMKGHSHVYWYRQLPEEGLKFMVYLQKENIIDESGMPKERFSAEFPKEGPSILRIQQVVRGDSAAYFCASSPRRGQIFGTEAFFGQGTRLTVV.

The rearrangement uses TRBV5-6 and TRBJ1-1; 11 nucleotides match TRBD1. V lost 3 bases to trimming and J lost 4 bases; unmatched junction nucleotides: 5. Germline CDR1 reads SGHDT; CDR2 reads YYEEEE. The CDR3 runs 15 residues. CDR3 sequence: CASSSRDRGGTEAFF. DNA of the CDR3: TGTGCCAGCAGCTCCCGGGACAGGGGGGGCACTGAAGCTTTCTTT.

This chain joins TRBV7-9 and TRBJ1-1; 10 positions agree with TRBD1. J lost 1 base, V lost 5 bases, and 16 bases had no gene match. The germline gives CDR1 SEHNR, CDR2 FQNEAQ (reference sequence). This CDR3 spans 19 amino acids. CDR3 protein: CASSMTMSGTGESNTEAFF. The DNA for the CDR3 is TGTGCCAGCAGCATGACCATGAGCGGGACAGGGGAATCGAACACTGAAGCTTTCTTT. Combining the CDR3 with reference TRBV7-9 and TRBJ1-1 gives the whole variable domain DTGVSQNPRHKITKRGQNVTFRCDPISEHNRLYWYRQTLGQGPEFLTYFQNEAQLEKSRLLSDRFSAERPKGSFSTLEIQRTEQGDSAMYLCASSMTMSGTGESNTEAFFGQGTRLTVV.

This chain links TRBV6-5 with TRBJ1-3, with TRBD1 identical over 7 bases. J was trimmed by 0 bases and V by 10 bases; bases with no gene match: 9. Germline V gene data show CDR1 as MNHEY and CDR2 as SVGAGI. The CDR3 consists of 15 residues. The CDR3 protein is CAIRQGTTSGNTIYF. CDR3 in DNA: TGTGCCATACGACAGGGCACCACCTCTGGAAACACCATATATTTT.

CDR3 in amino acids: CASSLTGVYGYTF. The DNA of the CDR3 is TGTGCCAGTAGTTTAACAGGGGTTTATGGCTACACCTTC. The chain uses TRBV19 and TRBJ1-2, with TRBD1 identical over 7 bases. Germline values: CDR1 LNHDA, CDR2 SQIVND (reference sequence). V lost 5 bases, J lost 5 bases, and 5 bases stayed unmatched. The CDR3 totals 13 residues.

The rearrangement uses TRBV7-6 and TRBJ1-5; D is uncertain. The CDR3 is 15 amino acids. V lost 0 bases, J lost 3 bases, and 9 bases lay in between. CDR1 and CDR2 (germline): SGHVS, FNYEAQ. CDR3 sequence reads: CASSLAARSNQPQHF. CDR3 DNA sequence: TGTGCCAGCAGCTTAGCGGCAAGATCCAATCAGCCCCAGCATTTT.

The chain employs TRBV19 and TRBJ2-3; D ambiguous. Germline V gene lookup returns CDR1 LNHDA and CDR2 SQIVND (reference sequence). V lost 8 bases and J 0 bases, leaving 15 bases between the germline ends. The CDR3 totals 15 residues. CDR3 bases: TGTGCCAGTGGCATCCCTCCGCAGAGCACAGATACGCAGTATTTT. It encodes CASGIPPQSTDTQYF.

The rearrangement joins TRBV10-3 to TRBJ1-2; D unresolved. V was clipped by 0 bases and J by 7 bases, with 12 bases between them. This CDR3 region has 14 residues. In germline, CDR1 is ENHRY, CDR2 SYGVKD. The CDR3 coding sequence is TGTGCCATCAGTGAGTCTCGGGTGTCCTTTGGCTACACCTTC. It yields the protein CAISESRVSFGYTF.

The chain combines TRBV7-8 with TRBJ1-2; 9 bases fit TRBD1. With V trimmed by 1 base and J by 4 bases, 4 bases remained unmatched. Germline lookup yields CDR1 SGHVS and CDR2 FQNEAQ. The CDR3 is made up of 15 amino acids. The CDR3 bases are TGTGCCAGCAGCTTAGGGACAGGGGTGTTCTATGGCTACACCTTC. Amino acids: CASSLGTGVFYGYTF. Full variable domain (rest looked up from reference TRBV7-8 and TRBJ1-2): GAGVSQSPRYKVAKRGQDVALRCDPISGHVSLFWYQQALGQGPEFLTYFQNEAQLDKSGLPSDRFFAERPEGSVSTLKIQRTQQEDSAVYLCASSLGTGVFYGYTFGSGTRLTVV.

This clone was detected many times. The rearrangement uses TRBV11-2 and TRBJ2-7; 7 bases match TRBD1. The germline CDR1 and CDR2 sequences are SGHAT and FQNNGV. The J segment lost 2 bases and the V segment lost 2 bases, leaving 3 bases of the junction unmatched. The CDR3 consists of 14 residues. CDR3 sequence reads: CASSLSDRAYEQYF. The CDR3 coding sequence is TGTGCCAGCAGCTTAAGTGACAGGGCCTACGAGCAGTACTTC.

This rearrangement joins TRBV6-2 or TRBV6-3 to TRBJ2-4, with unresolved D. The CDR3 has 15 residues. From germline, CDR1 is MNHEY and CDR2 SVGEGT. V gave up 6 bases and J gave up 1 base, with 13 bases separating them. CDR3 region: CASSWALMAKNIQYF. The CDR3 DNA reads TGTGCCAGCAGCTGGGCCCTGATGGCCAAAAACATTCAGTACTTC.

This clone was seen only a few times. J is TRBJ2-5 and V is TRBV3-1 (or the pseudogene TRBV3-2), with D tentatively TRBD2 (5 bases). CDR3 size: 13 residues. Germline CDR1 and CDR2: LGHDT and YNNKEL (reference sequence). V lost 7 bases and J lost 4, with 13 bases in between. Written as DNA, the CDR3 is TGTGCCAGCATGGACTGGGCCGGAGAGACCCAGTACTTC. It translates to CASMDWAGETQYF.

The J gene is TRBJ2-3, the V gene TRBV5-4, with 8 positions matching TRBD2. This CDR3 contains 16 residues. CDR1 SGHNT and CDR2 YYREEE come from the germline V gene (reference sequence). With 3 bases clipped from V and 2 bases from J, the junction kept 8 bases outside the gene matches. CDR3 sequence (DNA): TGTGCCAGCAGCTCGAGCGGGAGTGGGGTCACAGATACGCAGTATTTT. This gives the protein CASSSSGSGVTDTQYF. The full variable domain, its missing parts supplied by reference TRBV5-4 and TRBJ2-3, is ETGVTQSPTHLIKTRGQQVTLRCSSQSGHNTVSWYQQALGQGPQFIFQYYREEENGRGNFPPRFSGLQFPNYSSELNVNALELDDSALYLCASSSSGSGVTDTQYFGPGTRLTVL.

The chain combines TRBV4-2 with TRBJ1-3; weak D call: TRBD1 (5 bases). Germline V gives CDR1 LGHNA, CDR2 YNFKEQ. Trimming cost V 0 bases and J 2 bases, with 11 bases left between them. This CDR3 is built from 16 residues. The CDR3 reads CASSQEYRGAGNTIYF. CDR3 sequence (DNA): TGTGCCAGCAGCCAAGAATACCGAGGGGCTGGAAACACCATATATTTT.

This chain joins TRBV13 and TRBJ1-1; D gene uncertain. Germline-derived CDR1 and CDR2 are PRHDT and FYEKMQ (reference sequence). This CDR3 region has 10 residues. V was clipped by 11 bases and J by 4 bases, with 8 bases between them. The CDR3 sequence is CAGLRTEAFF. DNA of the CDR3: TGTGCCGGCCTGCGCACTGAAGCTTTCTTT.

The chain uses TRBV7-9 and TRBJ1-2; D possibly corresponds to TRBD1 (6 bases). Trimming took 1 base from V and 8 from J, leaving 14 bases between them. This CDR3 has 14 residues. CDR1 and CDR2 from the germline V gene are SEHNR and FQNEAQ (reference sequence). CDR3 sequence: CASSLGWAGVGYTF. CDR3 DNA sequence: TGTGCCAGCAGCTTAGGTTGGGCAGGGGTAGGCTACACCTTC.

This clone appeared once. Written as DNA, the CDR3 is TGCGCCAGCAGCTTGCTAAGCTCTCTAGCCAAAAACATTCAGTACTTC. Encoded protein: CASSLLSSLAKNIQYF. The rearrangement uses TRBV5-1 and TRBJ2-4, with D unclear. This CDR3 has 16 amino acids. V was cut by 1 base and J by 0 bases, with 11 bases left in between. Germline V CDR1 and CDR2: SGHRS, YFSETQ.

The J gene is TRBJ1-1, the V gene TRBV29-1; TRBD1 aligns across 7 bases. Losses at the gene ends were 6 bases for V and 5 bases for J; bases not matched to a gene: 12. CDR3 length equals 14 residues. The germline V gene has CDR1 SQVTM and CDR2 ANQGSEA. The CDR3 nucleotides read TGCAGCGTCGCTGAGACAGGGTCCCGGACTGAAGCTTTCTTT. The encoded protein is CSVAETGSRTEAFF.